A single T cell receptor beta chain is shown here with its context. The target antigen is unknown. The data derive from a study of cytomegalovirus exposure and HLA in healthy donors. Overall study findings and caveats: The study flagged approximately 180 TCR beta chains as cytomegalovirus-associated. Rare TCR sequences predominated, though certain public TCRs were found in many donors.

The germline V gene encodes CDR1 LNHNV and CDR2 YYDKDF (reference sequence). Unmatched junction bases numbered 7, after V lost 0 bases and J lost 7 bases. The CDR3 runs to 15 residues. In the PCR, 60 Vbeta and 13 Jbeta primers were used. Using immunoSEQ multiplex PCR, the repertoire was profiled, and TCRdb retains in-frame clones only, with some absent. The sample contains roughly 240,000 clones, roughly 78% of which appear only once. Healthy people donating bone marrow made up the donors. Donors were ostensibly healthy at sampling, although undocumented immune exposures were probable. This chain connects TRBV15 to TRBJ1-2; 8 bases align to TRBD1. The sequenced material came from PBMCs. This TCR was recovered from a boy between 10 and 17 years old in good health and CMV-seronegative. The CDR3 bases are TGTGCCACCAGCAGAGACAGGACAGGGAGTAGTGGCTACACCTTC. The encoded protein is CATSRDRTGSSGYTF.